This entry is about one T cell receptor beta chain. What it recognizes is unknown. The source of the sample is a study of T cell responses to AZD1222 COVID-19 vaccine. Investigators merged groups given second doses at roughly 4 or roughly 12 weeks. Using immunoSEQ multiplex PCR, the repertoire was profiled, and TCRdb retains in-frame clones only, with some absent. The sample holds 95,000 to 150,000 clones, 90% to 95% seen once. Points from the study as a whole: White British donors predominated, females outnumbered males, and clonal diversity was possibly underestimated. Receipt of two AZD1222 doses was followed by a rise in Spike-specific TCR breadth and depth. Along spike, vaccine-associated CD4 TCRs were found throughout, with dominance at 160-218 and 743-854.

Sequenced material: peripheral blood, taken 28 days after the second AZD1222 dose. The origin of this receptor is an adult who received the AZD1222 COVID-19 vaccine.

The DNA of the CDR3 is TGCGCCAGCAGTACCACAGACAGTCGCTCTGGAAACACCATATATTTT. This gives the protein CASSTTDSRSGNTIYF. The V call is TRBV5-1, the J call TRBJ1-3, with a weak D call TRBD1 (5 bases). Germline CDR1 SGHRS, CDR2 YFSETQ. V gave up 5 bases and J gave up 0 bases, with 15 bases separating them. The CDR3 spans 16 residues.